Below are 27 T cell receptor beta chains sequenced from a single sample in a study of vaccination and CD4 T cells after COVID-19. Sequenced with the Oncomine TCR Beta short-read assay was DNA taken from cultured CD4+ T cells. TCRdb used MiXCR to reprocess the PCR reads, holding one entry per CDR3 protein. The table lists around 13,000 distinct CDR3 sequences, around 77% of them singletons, with 20% to 25% in the top ten. As to treatment: approximately 9-day PBMC culture with coronavirus spike peptide pools or control peptides (ViraFEST assay). No antigen has been identified for these receptors. The sample was CD4+ T cells from blood, cultured in vitro. These TCRs come from a human donor who had recovered from COVID-19.

The CDR3 reads CSAPPGRGSQNQPQHF. For the CDR3, the DNA is TGCAGTGCCCCCCCGGGTCGGGGATCCCAAAATCAGCCCCAGCATTTT. The chain carries TRBV20-1 and TRBJ1-5, with D unresolved. This CDR3 is built from 16 residues. V lost 6 bases and J 4 bases, leaving 22 bases between the germline ends. CDR1 and CDR2 (germline): DFQATT, SNEGSKA (reference sequence).

The V gene is TRBV20-1, the J gene TRBJ2-5; TRBD2 matches at 9 bases. Germline CDR1 DFQATT, CDR2 SNEGSKA (reference sequence). CDR3 size: 13 residues. V lost 6 bases, J lost 5 bases, and 7 bases stayed unmatched. The CDR3 DNA sequence: TGCAGTGCCCGACGGACTAGCGCGGAGACCCAGTACTTC. Its protein product is CSARRTSAETQYF.

This clonotype is termed medium-sized. The V and J genes are TRBV6-5 and TRBJ1-6; D is unresolved. V was clipped by 8 bases and J by 11 bases, with 10 bases between them. The CDR3 covers 11 residues. CDR1 and CDR2 (germline): MNHEY, SVGAGI. This CDR3 is CASCSVAPLHF. CDR3 DNA: TGTGCCAGCTGTTCCGTGGCACCCCTCCACTTT.

V gene TRBV5-4 combines with J gene TRBJ1-1, with D unclear. From germline, CDR1 is SGHNT and CDR2 YYREEE (reference sequence). This CDR3 has 12 residues. Trimming shortened V by 0 bases and J by 4 bases, and 4 bases separated the two germline ends. The CDR3 DNA follows: TGTGCCAGCAGCTTGGAGGGCACTGAAGCTTTCTTT. Protein product: CASSLEGTEAFF.

The chain recombines TRBV15 with TRBJ1-3, with D unclear. The CDR3 consists of 18 residues. CDR1 LNHNV and CDR2 YYDKDF come from the germline V gene (reference sequence). V lost 1 base and J 0 bases, leaving 16 bases between the germline ends. Written as DNA, the CDR3 is TGTGCCACCAGCAGAGCCGGGCGGACGGTGATCTCTGGAAACACCATATATTTT. Residues: CATSRAGRTVISGNTIYF.

The CDR3 is CASRHGTGGSYEQYF. In nucleotides, the CDR3 is TGTGCCAGCAGACATGGGACAGGGGGCTCTTACGAGCAGTACTTC. This chain joins TRBV27 and TRBJ2-7; 12 bases line up with TRBD1. V lost 6 bases and J lost 4; bases outside the gene matches: 7. Germline CDR1 MNHEY, CDR2 SMNVEV (reference sequence). The CDR3 contains 15 residues.

J is TRBJ2-7 and V is TRBV6-1; 9 bases align to TRBD2. The CDR3 spans 16 residues. The trim removed 6 bases at V and 0 bases at J, leaving 9 bases unmatched. Germline V gives CDR1 MNHNS, CDR2 SASEGT. The CDR3 protein is CASSHLGGRGSYEQYF. In nucleotides, the CDR3 is TGTGCCAGCAGCCACCTTGGCGGGAGGGGCTCCTACGAGCAGTACTTC.

The V call is TRBV6-1, the J call TRBJ2-2; perhaps D is TRBD1 or TRBD2 (5 bases each). The CDR3 spans 13 residues. V lost 1 base and J 14 bases, leaving 14 bases between the germline ends. Per germline, CDR1 MNHNS and CDR2 SASEGT. CDR3 sequence reads: CASSEGTPGRLFF. CDR3 DNA sequence: TGTGCCAGCAGTGAAGGGACCCCGGGACGACTGTTTTTT.

CDR3 coding DNA: TGTGCCAGCACCCACTCAAGGAACCCTTACGAGCAGTACTTC. As protein: CASTHSRNPYEQYF. The genes are TRBV7-9 and TRBJ2-7; no definite D call. The germline V gene has CDR1 SEHNR and CDR2 FQNEAQ (reference sequence). This CDR3 spans 14 amino acids. V was pared by 7 bases and J by 4 bases, with 17 bases between. Full variable domain (remainder filled in from reference TRBV7-9 and TRBJ2-7): DTGVSQNPRHKITKRGQNVTFRCDPISEHNRLYWYRQTLGQGPEFLTYFQNEAQLEKSRLLSDRFSAERPKGSFSTLEIQRTEQGDSAMYLCASTHSRNPYEQYFGPGTRLTVT.

This chain joins TRBV6-2 or TRBV6-3 and TRBJ1-3; D remains ambiguous. Per the germline V gene, CDR1 is MNHEY and CDR2 is SVGEGT. The ends were cut back, 8 bases at V and 0 bases at J, with 14 bases in the middle. CDR3 length equals 15 residues. Written as DNA, the CDR3 is TGTGCCAGCTCGGACTGGGGATTCTCTGGAAACACCATATATTTT. This sequence encodes CASSDWGFSGNTIYF.

This rearrangement joins TRBV4-3 to TRBJ1-5, with a weak D call TRBD1 (5 bases). This CDR3 region has 14 residues. Looked up from germline, CDR1 is LGHNA and CDR2 is YSLEER. The germline V and J ends were trimmed by 0 bases and 6 bases, with 9 bases remaining between them. CDR3 bases: TGCGCCAGCAGCCAAGACAGGGAGGCTCAGCCCCAGCATTTT. Translating gives CASSQDREAQPQHF.

Only a few counts were recorded for this clonotype. The chain has TRBV7-2 and TRBJ2-5; a weak D match, TRBD1 (7 bases). The CDR3 sequence is 14 residues long. Per germline, CDR1 SGHTA and CDR2 FQGNSA. Trimming pared 5 bases from V and 4 bases from J, leaving 14 bases between. In nucleotides, the CDR3 is TGTGCCAGCAGCGGGCAGGGGGGAGGAGAGACCCAGTACTTC. Translated: CASSGQGGGETQYF. Combining the CDR3 with reference TRBV7-2 and TRBJ2-5 gives the whole variable domain GAGVSQSPSNKVTEKGKDVELRCDPISGHTALYWYRQSLGQGLEFLIYFQGNSAPDKSGLPSDRFSAERTGGSVSTLTIQRTQQEDSAVYLCASSGQGGGETQYFGPGTRLLVL.

The genes are TRBV20-1 and TRBJ2-7, with D perhaps TRBD1 (6 bases). The CDR3 covers 12 residues. Germline values: CDR1 DFQATT, CDR2 SNEGSKA (reference sequence). The CDR3 nucleotides are TGCAGCACCCGAACAGGGTCCCACGAGCAGTACTTC. Protein product: CSTRTGSHEQYF.

This rearrangement joins TRBV6-2 or TRBV6-3 to TRBJ2-5; TRBD1 matches at 9 bases. CDR1 and CDR2 from the germline V gene are MNHEY and SVGEGT. The CDR3 loop spans 15 amino acids. V lost 2 bases to trimming and J lost 5 bases; unmatched junction nucleotides: 6. The CDR3: CASSYRDRVGETQYF. The CDR3, as DNA: TGTGCCAGCAGTTACAGGGACAGGGTTGGTGAGACCCAGTACTTC.

CDR3 in DNA: TGTGCCAGCAGTCCGGGACTAGCGGGAGCAGATACGCAGTATTTT. Translating gives CASSPGLAGADTQYF. The rearrangement joins TRBV6-4 to TRBJ2-3; 14 bases line up with TRBD2. Germline CDR1 reads MRHNA; CDR2 reads SNTAGT. The CDR3 consists of 15 residues. Germline trimming cut 5 bases from V and 4 bases from J; bases unmatched to any gene: 2.

CDR3 in DNA: TGTGCCAGCAGTCGTCAGGGTTCGGGTAATTCACCCCTCCACTTT. It yields the protein CASSRQGSGNSPLHF. The V and J genes are TRBV6-1 and TRBJ1-6; possible D gene TRBD1, 5 bases. Germline CDR1 reads MNHNS; CDR2 reads SASEGT. CDR3 length: 15 residues. V was clipped by 5 bases and J by 6 bases, with 14 bases between them.

The chain joins TRBV7-9 to TRBJ1-1; TRBD1 might be the D (6 bases). From germline, CDR1 is SEHNR and CDR2 FQNEAQ (reference sequence). V shed 8 bases and J shed 3 bases, with 16 bases lying between them. The CDR3 runs 14 residues. CDR3 bases: TGTGCCAGCCCCAAAGGGGGGATTGACACTGAAGCTTTCTTT. This sequence encodes CASPKGGIDTEAFF.

This clonotype was found a few times. The V gene is TRBV20-1, the J gene TRBJ1-5; 7 positions match TRBD1. Per germline, CDR1 DFQATT and CDR2 SNEGSKA (reference sequence). The J segment lost 1 base and the V segment lost 3 bases, leaving 3 bases of the junction unmatched. The CDR3 runs 14 residues. This CDR3 reads CSASRGGSNQPQHF. In DNA, the CDR3 is TGCAGTGCTAGTAGAGGGGGCAGCAATCAGCCCCAGCATTTT.

The chain uses TRBV20-1 and TRBJ2-7; no reliable D call. The CDR3 is 15 residues long. Germline V gene lookup returns CDR1 DFQATT and CDR2 SNEGSKA (reference sequence). V lost 3 bases, J lost 6 bases, and 21 bases lay in between. CDR3 amino acids: CSARATRIVMSEQYF. CDR3 nucleotides: TGCAGTGCTAGGGCAACGAGGATAGTCATGAGCGAGCAGTACTTC.

The rearrangement links TRBV6-1 to TRBJ1-5; 9 bases map to TRBD1. There are 13 residues in the CDR3. Trimming took 10 bases from V and 4 from J; bases not matched to a gene: 5. Looked up from germline, CDR1 is MNHNS and CDR2 is SASEGT. The CDR3 DNA reads TGTGCCACGAAGGGACAGGGAAATCAGCCCCAGCATTTT. Translation: CATKGQGNQPQHF.

The chain uses TRBV27 and TRBJ1-3, with TRBD1 matching over 7 bases. CDR1 MNHEY and CDR2 SMNVEV come from the germline V gene (reference sequence). V lost 7 bases to trimming and J lost 2 bases; unmatched junction nucleotides: 8. The CDR3 covers 15 residues. CDR3 bases: TGTGCCAGCACCCTACGCGGACAGGCTGGAAACACCATATATTTT. Translating gives CASTLRGQAGNTIYF.

The gene calls are TRBV12-5 and TRBJ1-2, with a weak D call TRBD1 (6 bases). The V and J ends lost 0 bases and 5 bases respectively, with 16 bases between them. Germline-derived CDR1 and CDR2 are LGHNT and FRNRAP. The CDR3 extends over 16 amino acids. The CDR3 sequence: CASGLVTRGLLYGYTF. CDR3 bases: TGTGCTAGTGGTTTGGTCACCAGGGGCCTCCTTTATGGCTACACCTTC.

The rearrangement uses TRBV6-2 or TRBV6-3 and TRBJ2-5, with D perhaps matching TRBD1 (6 bases). Looked up from germline, CDR1 is MNHEY and CDR2 is SVGEGT. CDR3 length: 15 amino acids. V lost 2 bases to trimming and J lost 5 bases, with 15 bases between them. The CDR3 is CASSYVPGALETQYF. The CDR3 DNA reads as TGTGCCAGCAGTTACGTTCCAGGGGCTCTGGAGACCCAGTACTTC.

This clonotype was detected a few times. The gene calls are TRBV7-7 and TRBJ2-3, with D perhaps TRBD2 (5 bases). This CDR3 comprises 14 residues. The germline V gene encodes CDR1 SSHAT and CDR2 FNYEAQ (reference sequence). V shed 5 bases and J shed 0 bases, with 9 bases lying between them. CDR3 sequence (DNA): TGTGCCAGCAGCACCGGGATTAGCACAGATACGCAGTATTTT. It codes for CASSTGISTDTQYF.

The chain is built from TRBV27 and TRBJ1-5; tentatively, D is TRBD1 (5 bases). This CDR3 comprises 19 residues. Trimming stripped 6 bases from V and 3 bases from J, with 27 bases between. Germline V gene lookup returns CDR1 MNHEY and CDR2 SMNVEV (reference sequence). The CDR3 DNA reads as TGTGCCAGCAGACCCACGGCGGGTTGGGGCCCAGCTGACAATCAGCCCCAGCATTTT. Translating it yields CASRPTAGWGPADNQPQHF.

The chain employs TRBV6-1 and TRBJ1-1; the D is unclear. Trimming stripped 3 bases from V and 9 bases from J, with 11 bases between. The CDR3 extends over 12 amino acids. From germline, CDR1 is MNHNS and CDR2 SASEGT. CDR3 DNA sequence: TGTGCCAGCAGTGAGGGCAGAAGTAAAGCTTTCTTT. Amino acid sequence: CASSEGRSKAFF.

The chain carries TRBV6-1 and TRBJ1-5; D gene uncertain. Germline-derived CDR1 and CDR2 are MNHNS and SASEGT. The CDR3 loop spans 15 amino acids. V lost 5 bases and J 2 bases, leaving 13 bases between the germline ends. In DNA form, the CDR3 reads TGTGCCAGCAGTACGAGGACGTCCGGCAATCAGCCCCAGCATTTT. As protein: CASSTRTSGNQPQHF.